The clone carrying this TCR beta chain occurred once. Methotrexate plus calcineurin inhibitor accompanied controls' myeloablative marrow transplants; sampling was 1 year later. V was shortened by 1 base and J by 2 bases, with 12 bases between the two germline ends. Germline values: CDR1 SGHTA, CDR2 FQGNSA. The CDR3 is 15 residues long. The data are from a study of T cells after posttransplantation cyclophosphamide. TCRdb's table, derived via immunoSEQ multiplex PCR, lists solely in-frame clones and lacks some. Of about 22,000 clones in the sample, about 89% are singletons; the top ten hold about 8.2%.

The genes are TRBV7-2 and TRBJ2-7; D is ambiguous. This clonotype was sampled from a female patient aged 45-65 years who received an allogeneic stem cell transplant from an unrelated donor, was CMV-positive, and had chronic GVHD only. Some T cells may have originated in the graft donor. Sample: PBMCs, taken after an allogeneic stem cell transplant with a calcineurin inhibitor and methotrexate. CDR3 sequence reads: CASSLGLASTYEQYF. CDR3 DNA: TGTGCCAGCAGCTTAGGGTTGGCTAGTACCTACGAGCAGTACTTC.